The present T cell receptor beta chain was sequenced within a study of beta chain features in type 1 diabetes. On the study more broadly: Healthy donors and patients had similar age, gender and cell yields. Study-wide results and caveats: Shortening of TCRB CDR3s, moderate but significant, appeared in all four CD4+ subsets of Type 1 diabetes patients. A greater similarity of naive, central memory and Treg TCRB repertoires was seen among patients than among healthy donors.

Every single donor gave one heparinised blood draw, and these averaged roughly 100 mL. CDR1 and CDR2 (germline): LGHNA, YNFKEQ. The CDR3 totals 14 residues. Trimming pared 0 bases from V and 1 base from J, leaving 6 bases between. Expressed TCRB transcripts were sequenced because the entire RNA isolate underwent reverse transcription. Profiling relied on immunoSEQ multiplex PCR, and the TCRdb table lists in-frame clones only, not all of them. Of 970,000 or so clones listed, about a sixth are singletons. This clone has more than one count but fewer than ten. Its antigen is currently unknown. The gene calls are TRBV4-2 and TRBJ2-5; unclear D gene. Sequenced sample: naive CD4+ T cells from blood. The sequence derives from a woman aged 18-29 years in good health. In nucleotides, the CDR3 is TGTGCCAGCAGCCAAGAACCACTCCAAGAGACCCAGTACTTC. The encoded protein is CASSQEPLQETQYF.